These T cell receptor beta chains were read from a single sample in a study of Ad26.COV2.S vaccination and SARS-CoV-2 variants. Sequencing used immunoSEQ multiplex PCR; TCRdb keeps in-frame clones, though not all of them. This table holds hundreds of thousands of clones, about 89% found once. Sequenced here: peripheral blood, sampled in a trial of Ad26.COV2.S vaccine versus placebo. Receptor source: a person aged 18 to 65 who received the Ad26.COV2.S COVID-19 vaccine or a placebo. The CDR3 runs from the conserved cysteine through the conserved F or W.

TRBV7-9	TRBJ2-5	CASTDLAGVQETQYF
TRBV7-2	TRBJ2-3	CASSHLAGGTDTQYF
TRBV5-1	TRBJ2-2	CASSLEAERPNTGELFF
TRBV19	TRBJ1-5	CASSETGTGGFQPQHF
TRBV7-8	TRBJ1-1	CASSLWGLSTEAFF
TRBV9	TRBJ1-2	CASSADVGGGRNYGYTF
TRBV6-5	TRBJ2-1	CASSLGLAGVEQFF
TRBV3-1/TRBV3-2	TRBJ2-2	CASSQGLAGHTGELFF
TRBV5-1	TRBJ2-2	CASSLGQGGTGELFF
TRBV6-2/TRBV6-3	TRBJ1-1	CASSYSGGKAFF
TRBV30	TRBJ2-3	CAWIRPPWTQYF
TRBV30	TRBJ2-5	CAWIPPGRQVPETQYF
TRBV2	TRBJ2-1	CASSEGAGYGEQFF
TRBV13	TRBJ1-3	CASSLSGSDTIYF
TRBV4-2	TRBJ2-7	CASSQEDRASSREYF
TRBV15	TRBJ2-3	CATSRAMAGGADTQYF
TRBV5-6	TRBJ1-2	CASSLARGYGYTF
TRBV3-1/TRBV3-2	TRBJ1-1	CASSPGRTVNTEAFF
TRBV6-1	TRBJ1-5	CASSDRGIDQPQHF
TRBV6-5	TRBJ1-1	CASHPWDRNTEAFF
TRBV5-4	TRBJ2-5	CASSSRQGAGETQYF
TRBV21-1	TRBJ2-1	CASSKLGGNEQFF
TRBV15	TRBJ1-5	CATSRELPGVGQPQHF